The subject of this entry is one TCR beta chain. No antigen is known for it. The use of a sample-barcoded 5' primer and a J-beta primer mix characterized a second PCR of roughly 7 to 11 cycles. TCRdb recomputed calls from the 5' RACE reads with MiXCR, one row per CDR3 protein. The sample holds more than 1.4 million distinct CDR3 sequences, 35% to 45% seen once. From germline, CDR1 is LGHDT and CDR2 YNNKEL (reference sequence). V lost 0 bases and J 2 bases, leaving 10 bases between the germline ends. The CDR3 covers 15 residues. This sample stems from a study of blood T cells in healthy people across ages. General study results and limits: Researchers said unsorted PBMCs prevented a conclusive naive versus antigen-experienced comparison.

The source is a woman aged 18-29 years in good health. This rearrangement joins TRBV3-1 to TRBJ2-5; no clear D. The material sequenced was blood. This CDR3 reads CASSQDPAKQETQYF. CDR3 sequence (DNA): TGTGCCAGCAGCCAAGACCCCGCAAAACAAGAGACCCAGTACTTC.